This TCR beta chain was recorded in a study of spatial heterogeneity in lung cancer. Overall study context: PBMC samples from follow-up, where available, were sequenced a median of approximately 24 months after resection. On average, each unique TCR and UMI combination appeared more than ten times in raw reads.

Single TCR cDNA molecules each had their own unique molecular identifier. TCRdb re-called the 5' RACE reads through MiXCR, storing one row per CDR3 protein. The sample includes some 120,000 distinct CDR3 sequences, 9% to 15% of them seen just once. This clonotype was seen repeatedly, ten times or more. Looked up from germline, CDR1 is ENHRY and CDR2 is SYGVKD. CDR3 length equals 12 residues. V dropped 11 bases and J dropped 5; count of bases not matched to a gene: 6. Regarding time point: blood at routine non-recurrence follow-up after resection. Whole RNA was taken from tumor, nontumor lung or frozen PBMC; it was then sequenced unsorted.

This TCR derives from a male donor with early-stage non-small cell lung cancer. The sample in question was PBMCs, obtained at follow-up. The V call is TRBV10-3, the J call TRBJ2-5; 9 bases agree with TRBD2. The CDR3 DNA reads TGTGCCTCGCGGGGGGGCGTCGAGACCCAGTACTTC. Translating it yields CASRGGVETQYF.